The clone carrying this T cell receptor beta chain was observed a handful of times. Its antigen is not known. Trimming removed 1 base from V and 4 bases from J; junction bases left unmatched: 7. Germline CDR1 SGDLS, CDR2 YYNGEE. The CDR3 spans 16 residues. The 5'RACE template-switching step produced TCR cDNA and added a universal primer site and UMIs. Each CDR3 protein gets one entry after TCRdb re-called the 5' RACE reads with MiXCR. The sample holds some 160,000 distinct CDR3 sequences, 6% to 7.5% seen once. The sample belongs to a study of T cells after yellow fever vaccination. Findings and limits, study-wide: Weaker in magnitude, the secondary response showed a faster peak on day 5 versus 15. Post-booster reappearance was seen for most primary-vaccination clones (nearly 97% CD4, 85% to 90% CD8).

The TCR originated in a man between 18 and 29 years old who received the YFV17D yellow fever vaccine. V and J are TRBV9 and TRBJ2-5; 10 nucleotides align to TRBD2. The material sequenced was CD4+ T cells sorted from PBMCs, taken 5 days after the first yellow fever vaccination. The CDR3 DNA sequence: TGTGCCAGCAGCGTAACAAGCGGGGGGGCCCTAGAGACCCAGTACTTC. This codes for CASSVTSGGALETQYF.